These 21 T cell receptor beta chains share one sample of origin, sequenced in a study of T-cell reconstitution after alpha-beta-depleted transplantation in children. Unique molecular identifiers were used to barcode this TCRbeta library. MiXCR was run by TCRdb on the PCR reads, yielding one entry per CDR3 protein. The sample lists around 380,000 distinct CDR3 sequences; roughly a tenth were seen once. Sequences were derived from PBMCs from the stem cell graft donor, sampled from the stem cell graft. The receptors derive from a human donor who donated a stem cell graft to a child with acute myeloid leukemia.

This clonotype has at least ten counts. The CDR3 spells CASSYEGQGGWTEAFF. As DNA, the CDR3 is TGTGCCAGCAGTTACGAAGGACAGGGGGGATGGACTGAAGCTTTCTTT. The rearrangement links TRBV6-5 to TRBJ1-1; 10 bases agree with TRBD1. From germline, CDR1 is MNHEY and CDR2 SVGAGI. V shed 2 bases and J 5 bases; nucleotides not matched to a gene: 8. CDR3 size: 16 residues.

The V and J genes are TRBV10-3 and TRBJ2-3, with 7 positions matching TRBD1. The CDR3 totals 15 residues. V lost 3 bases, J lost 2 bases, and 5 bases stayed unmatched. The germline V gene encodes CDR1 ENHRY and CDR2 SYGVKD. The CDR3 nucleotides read TGTGCCATCAGTGAATACGGACAGGTCACAGATACGCAGTATTTT. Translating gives CAISEYGQVTDTQYF.

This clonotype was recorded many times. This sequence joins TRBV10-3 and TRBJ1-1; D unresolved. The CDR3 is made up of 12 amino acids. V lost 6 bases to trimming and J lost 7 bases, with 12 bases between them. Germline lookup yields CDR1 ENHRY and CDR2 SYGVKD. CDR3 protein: CAIRDPGGEAFF. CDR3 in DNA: TGTGCCATCAGGGATCCTGGCGGTGAAGCTTTCTTT.

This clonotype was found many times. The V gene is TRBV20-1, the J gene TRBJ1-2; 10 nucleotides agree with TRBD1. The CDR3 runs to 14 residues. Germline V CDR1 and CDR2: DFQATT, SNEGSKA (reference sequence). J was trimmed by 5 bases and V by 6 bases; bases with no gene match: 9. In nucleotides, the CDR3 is TGCAGTGCCCCGGGACAGGGGACTTCATATGGCTACACCTTC. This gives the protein CSAPGQGTSYGYTF.

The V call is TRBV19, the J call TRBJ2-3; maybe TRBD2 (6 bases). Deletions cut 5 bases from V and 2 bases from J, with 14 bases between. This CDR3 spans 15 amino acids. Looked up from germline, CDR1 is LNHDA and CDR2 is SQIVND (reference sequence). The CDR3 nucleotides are TGTGCCAGTAGTGCTCCCCGGGGGATCACAGATACGCAGTATTTT. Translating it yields CASSAPRGITDTQYF.

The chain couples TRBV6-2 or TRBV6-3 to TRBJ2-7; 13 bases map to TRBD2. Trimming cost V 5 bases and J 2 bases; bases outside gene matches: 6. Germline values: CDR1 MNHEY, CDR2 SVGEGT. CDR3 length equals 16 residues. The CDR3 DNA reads TGTGCCAGCAGTCCCGCCGGGACTAGCGGGACCTACGAGCAGTACTTC. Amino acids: CASSPAGTSGTYEQYF.

CDR3 sequence: CASSLTSGKHYEQYF. CDR3 sequence (DNA): TGTGCCAGCAGCTTGACTAGCGGGAAACACTACGAGCAGTACTTC. The chain is built from TRBV5-8 and TRBJ2-7; 10 bases map to TRBD2. Germline-derived CDR1 and CDR2 are SGHTS and YDEGEE. V gave up 1 base and J gave up 3 bases; unmatched junction bases: 4. The CDR3 sequence is 15 residues long.

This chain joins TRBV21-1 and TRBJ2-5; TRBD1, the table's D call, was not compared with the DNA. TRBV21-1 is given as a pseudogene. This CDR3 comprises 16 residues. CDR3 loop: CASSNLTGEGQETQYF. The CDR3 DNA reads TGTGCCAGCAGCAACCTCACGGGCGAGGGGCAAGAGACCCAGTACTTC.

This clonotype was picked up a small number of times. The CDR3 is CASSLVAESYNEQFF. The CDR3 region has the DNA TGTGCCAGCAGCTTAGTAGCGGAGTCCTACAATGAGCAGTTCTTC. This rearrangement joins TRBV7-2 to TRBJ2-1; D perhaps matches TRBD2 (6 bases). Trimming shortened V by 1 base and J by 1 base, and 8 bases separated the two germline ends. In germline, CDR1 is SGHTA, CDR2 FQGNSA. This CDR3 region has 15 residues.

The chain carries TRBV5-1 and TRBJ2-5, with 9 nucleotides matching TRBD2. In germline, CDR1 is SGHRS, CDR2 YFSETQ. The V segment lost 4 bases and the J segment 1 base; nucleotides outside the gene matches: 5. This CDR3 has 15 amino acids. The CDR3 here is CASSGPGLAQETQYF. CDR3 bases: TGCGCCAGCAGCGGGCCGGGACTAGCCCAAGAGACCCAGTACTTC.

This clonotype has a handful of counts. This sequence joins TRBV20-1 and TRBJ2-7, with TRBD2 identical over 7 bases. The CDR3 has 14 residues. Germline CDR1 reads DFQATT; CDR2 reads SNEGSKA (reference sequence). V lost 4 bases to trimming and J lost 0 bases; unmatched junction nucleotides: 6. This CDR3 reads CSAKSGKSSYEQYF. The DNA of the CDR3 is TGCAGTGCTAAAAGCGGGAAGAGCTCCTACGAGCAGTACTTC.

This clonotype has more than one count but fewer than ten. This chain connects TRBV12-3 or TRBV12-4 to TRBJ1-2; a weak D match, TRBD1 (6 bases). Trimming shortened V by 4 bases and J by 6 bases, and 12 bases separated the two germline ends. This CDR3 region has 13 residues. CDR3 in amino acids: CASSSGVPDGYTF. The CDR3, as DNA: TGTGCCAGCAGTTCAGGGGTGCCGGATGGCTACACCTTC.

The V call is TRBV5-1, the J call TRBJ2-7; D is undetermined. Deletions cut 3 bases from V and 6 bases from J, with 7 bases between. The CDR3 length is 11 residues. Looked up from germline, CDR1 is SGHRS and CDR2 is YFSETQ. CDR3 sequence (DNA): TGCGCCAGCAGCTCCACGGGCGAGCAGTACTTC. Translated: CASSSTGEQYF.

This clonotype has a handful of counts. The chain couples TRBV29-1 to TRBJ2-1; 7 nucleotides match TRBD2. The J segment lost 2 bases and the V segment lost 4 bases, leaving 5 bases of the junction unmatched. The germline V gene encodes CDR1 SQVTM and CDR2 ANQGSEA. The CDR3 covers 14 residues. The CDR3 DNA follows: TGCAGCGTTGTACGCCTAGCGGCCTACAATGAGCAGTTCTTC. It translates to CSVVRLAAYNEQFF.

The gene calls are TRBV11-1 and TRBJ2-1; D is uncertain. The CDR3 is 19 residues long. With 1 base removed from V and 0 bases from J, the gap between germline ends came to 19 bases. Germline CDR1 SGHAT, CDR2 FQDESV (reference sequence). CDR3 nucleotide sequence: TGTGCCAGCAGCTTAGGTGCCCAAGGATATCAGAGCTCCTACAATGAGCAGTTCTTC. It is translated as CASSLGAQGYQSSYNEQFF. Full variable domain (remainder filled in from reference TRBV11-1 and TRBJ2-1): EAEVAQSPRYKITEKSQAVAFWCDPISGHATLYWYRQILGQGPELLVQFQDESVVDDSQLPKDRFSAERLKGVDSTLKIQPAELGDSAMYLCASSLGAQGYQSSYNEQFFGPGTRLTVL.

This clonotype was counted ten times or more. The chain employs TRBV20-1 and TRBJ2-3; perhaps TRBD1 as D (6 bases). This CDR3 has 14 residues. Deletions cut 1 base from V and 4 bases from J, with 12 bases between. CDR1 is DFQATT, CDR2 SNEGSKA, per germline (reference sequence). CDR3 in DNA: TGCAGTGCTAGAGCGGTCAGGGGATCAGATACGCAGTATTTT. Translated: CSARAVRGSDTQYF.

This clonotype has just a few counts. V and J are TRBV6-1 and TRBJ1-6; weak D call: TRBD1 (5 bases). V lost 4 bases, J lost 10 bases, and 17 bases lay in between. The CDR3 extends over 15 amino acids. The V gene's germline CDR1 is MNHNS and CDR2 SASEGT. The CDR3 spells CASSGTTGEGSPLHF. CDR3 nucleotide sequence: TGTGCCAGCAGTGGAACGACCGGAGAGGGGTCACCCCTCCACTTT.

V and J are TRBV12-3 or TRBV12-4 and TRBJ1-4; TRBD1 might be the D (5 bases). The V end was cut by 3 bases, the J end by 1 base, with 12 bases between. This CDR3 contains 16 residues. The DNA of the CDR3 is TGTGCCAGCAGTTTGCGAGGGGTTGGAACTAATGAAAAACTGTTTTTT. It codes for CASSLRGVGTNEKLFF.

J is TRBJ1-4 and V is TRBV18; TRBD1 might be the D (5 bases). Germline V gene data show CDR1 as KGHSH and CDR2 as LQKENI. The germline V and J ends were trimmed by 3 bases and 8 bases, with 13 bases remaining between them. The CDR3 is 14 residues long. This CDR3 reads CASSPPGTSEKLFF. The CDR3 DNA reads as TGTGCCAGCTCACCCCCAGGGACGAGCGAAAAACTGTTTTTT.

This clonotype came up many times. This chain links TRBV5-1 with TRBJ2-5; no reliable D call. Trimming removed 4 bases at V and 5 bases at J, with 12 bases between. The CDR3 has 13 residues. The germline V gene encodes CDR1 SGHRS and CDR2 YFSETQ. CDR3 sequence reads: CASSLENPETQYF. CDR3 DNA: TGCGCCAGCAGCCTAGAGAACCCGGAGACCCAGTACTTC.

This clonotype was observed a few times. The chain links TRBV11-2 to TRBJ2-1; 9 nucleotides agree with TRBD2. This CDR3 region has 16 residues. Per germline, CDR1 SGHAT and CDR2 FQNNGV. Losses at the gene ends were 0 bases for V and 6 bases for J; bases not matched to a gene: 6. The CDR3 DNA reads TGTGCCAGCAGCTTAGAAGGCGGGGGGGCCTCCAATGAGCAGTTCTTC. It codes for CASSLEGGGASNEQFF.